The clone carrying this TCR beta chain was seen ten or more times. This sample was included in a study of patients and donors after allogeneic stem cell transplantation. Each CDR3 protein is one row after TCRdb ran MiXCR on the RT-PCR reads. This sample has fewer than 25,000 distinct CDR3 sequences, with 4.5% to 5% found just once. The CDR3 sequence is 14 residues long. Germline V gene sequence: CDR1 SEHNR, CDR2 FQNEAQ (reference sequence). The V gene lost 1 base and the J gene lost 4 bases, with 10 bases spanning the gap. This clonotype was obtained from a human donor who was either an allogeneic HSCT recipient or a stem cell or donor lymphocyte infusion donor (not recorded which). It is not recorded whose cells these are; they may come from a transplant donor. This chain links TRBV7-9 with TRBJ1-2; possibly TRBD1 for D (5 bases). Material: blood, either unsorted or a sorted T cell fraction (not recorded which). This CDR3 reads CASSLGQNLYGYTF. In DNA, the CDR3 is TGTGCCAGCAGCTTAGGACAGAACCTCTATGGCTACACCTTC. The entire variable domain, with the rest obtained from reference TRBV7-9 and TRBJ1-2, is as follows: DTGVSQNPRHKITKRGQNVTFRCDPISEHNRLYWYRQTLGQGPEFLTYFQNEAQLEKSRLLSDRFSAERPKGSFSTLEIQRTEQGDSAMYLCASSLGQNLYGYTFGSGTRLTVV.